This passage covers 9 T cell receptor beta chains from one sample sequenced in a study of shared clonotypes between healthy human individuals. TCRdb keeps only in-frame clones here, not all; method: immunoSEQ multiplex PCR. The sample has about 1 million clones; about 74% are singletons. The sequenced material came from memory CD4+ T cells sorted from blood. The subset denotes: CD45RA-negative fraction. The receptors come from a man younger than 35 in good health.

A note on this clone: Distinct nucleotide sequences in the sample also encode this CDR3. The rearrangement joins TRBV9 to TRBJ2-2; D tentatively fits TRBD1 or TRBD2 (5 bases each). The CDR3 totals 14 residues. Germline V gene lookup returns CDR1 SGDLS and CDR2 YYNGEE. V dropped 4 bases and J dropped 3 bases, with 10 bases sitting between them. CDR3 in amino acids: CASSPRGDTGELFF. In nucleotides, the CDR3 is TGTGCCAGCAGCCCCCGAGGGGACACCGGGGAGCTGTTTTTT. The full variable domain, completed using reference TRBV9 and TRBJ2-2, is DSGVTQTPKHLITATGQRVTLRCSPRSGDLSVYWYQQSLDQGLQFLIQYYNGEERAKGNILERFSAQQFPDLHSELNLSSLELGDSALYFCASSPRGDTGELFFGEGSRLTVL.

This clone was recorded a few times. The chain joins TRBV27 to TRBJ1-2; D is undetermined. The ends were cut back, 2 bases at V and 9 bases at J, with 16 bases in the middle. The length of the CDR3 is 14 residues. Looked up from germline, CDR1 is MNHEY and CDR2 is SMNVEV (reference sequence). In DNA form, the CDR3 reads TGTGCCAGCAGTTTAGCCTACGGCGGCAGGAGCTACACCTTC. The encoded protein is CASSLAYGGRSYTF.

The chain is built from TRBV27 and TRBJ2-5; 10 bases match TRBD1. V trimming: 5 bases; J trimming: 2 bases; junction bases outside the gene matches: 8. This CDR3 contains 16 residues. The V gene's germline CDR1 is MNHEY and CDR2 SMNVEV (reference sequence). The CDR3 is CASSLGTGAFQETQYF. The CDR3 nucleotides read TGTGCCAGCAGTCTAGGGACAGGGGCCTTTCAAGAGACCCAGTACTTC.

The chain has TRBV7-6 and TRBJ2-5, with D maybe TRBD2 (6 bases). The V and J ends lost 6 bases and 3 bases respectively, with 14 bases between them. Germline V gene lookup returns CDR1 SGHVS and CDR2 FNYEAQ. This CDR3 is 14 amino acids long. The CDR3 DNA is TGTGCCAGCAGGTCGGGACTCCCAAAAGAGACCCAGTACTTC. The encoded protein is CASRSGLPKETQYF.

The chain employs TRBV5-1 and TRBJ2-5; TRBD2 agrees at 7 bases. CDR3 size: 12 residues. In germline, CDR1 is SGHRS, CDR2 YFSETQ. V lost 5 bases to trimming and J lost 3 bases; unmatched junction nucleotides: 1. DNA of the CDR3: TGCGCCAGCAGACGGGGGGAAGAGACCCAGTACTTC. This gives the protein CASRRGEETQYF. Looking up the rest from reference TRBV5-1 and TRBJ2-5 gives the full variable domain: KAGVTQTPRYLIKTRGQQVTLSCSPISGHRSVSWYQQTPGQGLQFLFEYFSETQRNKGNFPGRFSGRQFSNSRSEMNVSTLELGDSALYLCASRRGEETQYFGPGTRLLVL.

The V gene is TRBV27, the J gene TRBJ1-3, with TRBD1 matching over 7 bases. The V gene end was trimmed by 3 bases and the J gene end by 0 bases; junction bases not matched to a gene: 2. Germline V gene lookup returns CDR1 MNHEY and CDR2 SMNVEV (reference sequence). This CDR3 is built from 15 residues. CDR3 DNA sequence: TGTGCCAGCAGTTTGCAGGGGGACTCTGGAAACACCATATATTTT. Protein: CASSLQGDSGNTIYF.

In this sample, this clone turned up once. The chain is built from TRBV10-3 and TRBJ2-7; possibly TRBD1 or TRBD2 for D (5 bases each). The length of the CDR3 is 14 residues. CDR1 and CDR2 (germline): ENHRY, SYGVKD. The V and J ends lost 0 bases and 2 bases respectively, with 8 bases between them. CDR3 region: CAISESEGPYEQYF. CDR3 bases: TGTGCCATCAGTGAGTCAGAGGGGCCCTACGAGCAGTACTTC.

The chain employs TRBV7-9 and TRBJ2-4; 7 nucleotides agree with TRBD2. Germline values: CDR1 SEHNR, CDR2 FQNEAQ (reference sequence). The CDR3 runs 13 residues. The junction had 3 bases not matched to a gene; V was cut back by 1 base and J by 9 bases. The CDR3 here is CASSLGLAGIQYF. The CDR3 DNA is TGTGCCAGCAGCTTAGGACTAGCTGGCATTCAGTACTTC.

CDR3 protein: CASSQETSQAPLHF. The DNA for the CDR3 is TGTGCCAGCAGCCAAGAGACCTCTCAGGCACCCCTCCACTTT. The chain employs TRBV14 and TRBJ1-6; D is undetermined. The CDR3 is 14 residues long. CDR1 SGHDN and CDR2 FVKESK come from the germline V gene. The V gene lost 0 bases and the J gene lost 11 bases, with 11 bases spanning the gap.